One and the same sample provided the 22 T cell receptor beta chains below, sequenced in a study of T cells in narcolepsy. The repertoire was sequenced with immunoSEQ multiplex PCR; TCRdb's copy has only in-frame clones and lacks some. The data show about 22,000 clones, with 75% to 85% seen just once and over 3.5% held by the top ten. Material for sequencing was memory (CD45RA-) CD4+ T cells from blood. The source of these receptors is a human donor in good health.

The chain joins TRBV5-1 to TRBJ2-7, with a possible D match to TRBD2 (7 bases). The CDR3 contains 15 residues. CDR1 is SGHRS and CDR2 is YFSETQ in the germline V gene. Trimming left V 0 bases short and J 1 base short, with 11 bases between. DNA for the CDR3: TGCGCCAGCAGCTTGGCGGGGGGCGCGTCCTACGAGCAGTACTTC. It translates to CASSLAGGASYEQYF.

The chain joins TRBV5-1 to TRBJ1-2; 7 positions match TRBD1. Germline CDR1 reads SGHRS; CDR2 reads YFSETQ. J lost 4 bases, V lost 4 bases, and 7 bases had no gene match. The CDR3 sequence is 14 residues long. The CDR3 nucleotides read TGCGCCAGCAGCACCGGGGACAGACTCTATGGCTACACCTTC. The encoded protein is CASSTGDRLYGYTF.

V is TRBV19 and J is TRBJ2-3; 8 nucleotides line up with TRBD1. Germline CDR1 is LNHDA and CDR2 is SQIVND (reference sequence). CDR3 length: 13 amino acids. V lost 9 bases and J lost 5; bases outside the gene matches: 7. DNA for the CDR3: TGTGCCAGCTCCCGAACAGGGGGAGATACGCAGTATTTT. Translated, it gives CASSRTGGDTQYF.

The rearrangement joins TRBV2 to TRBJ2-2; 7 nucleotides align to TRBD1. Germline trimming cut 6 bases from V and 5 bases from J; bases unmatched to any gene: 3. The CDR3 loop spans 13 amino acids. The germline gives CDR1 SNHLY, CDR2 FYNNEI. DNA of the CDR3: TGTGCCAGCAGACAGGGGTTTACCGGGGAGCTGTTTTTT. It is translated as CASRQGFTGELFF.

This CDR3 reads CASSSEGLVSTDTQYF. The CDR3 DNA reads TGTGCCAGCAGCTCCGAAGGACTAGTAAGCACAGATACGCAGTATTTT. The chain employs TRBV11-3 and TRBJ2-3; 7 bases are a match to TRBD2. Losses at the gene ends were 4 bases for V and 0 bases for J; bases not matched to a gene: 7. The germline V gene has CDR1 SGHNT and CDR2 YENEEA. This CDR3 spans 16 amino acids.

The chain joins TRBV21-1 to TRBJ1-4; the table calls TRBD1, which could not be checked here. TRBV21-1 is noted as a pseudogene. The CDR3 loop spans 14 amino acids. The CDR3 nucleotides are TGTGCCAGCAGCAATATGAACAGAAATGAAAAACTGTTTTTT. Protein: CASSNMNRNEKLFF.

The rearrangement joins TRBV7-2 to TRBJ1-2; no reliable D call. Germline loops: CDR1 SGHTA, CDR2 FQGNSA. V gave up 2 bases and J gave up 6 bases, with 19 bases separating them. The CDR3 has 16 amino acids. The CDR3 sequence: CASSLWVRGVSDGYTF. The CDR3 nucleotides read TGTGCCAGCAGCTTATGGGTCAGAGGAGTATCGGATGGCTACACCTTC.

The rearrangement links TRBV6-5 to TRBJ1-6, with D possibly being TRBD1 (6 bases). CDR3 length: 13 residues. Trimming stripped 5 bases from V and 10 bases from J, with 12 bases between. Germline lookup yields CDR1 MNHEY and CDR2 SVGAGI. The CDR3 sequence: CASSDLTGSPLHF. In DNA, the CDR3 is TGTGCCAGCAGTGATCTTACAGGGTCACCCCTCCACTTT.

V and J are TRBV18 and TRBJ1-4; 8 nucleotides match TRBD1. The ends lost 5 bases at V and 3 bases at J; junction bases unmatched: 2. In germline, CDR1 is KGHSH, CDR2 LQKENI. CDR3 length: 14 residues. The CDR3 nucleotides are TGTGCCAGCTCATTGGACAGGGCTAATGAAAAACTGTTTTTT. Protein product: CASSLDRANEKLFF. Together with reference TRBV18 and TRBJ1-4, the CDR3 gives the full variable domain: NAGVMQNPRHLVRRRGQEARLRCSPMKGHSHVYWYRQLPEEGLKFMVYLQKENIIDESGMPKERFSAEFPKEGPSILRIQQVVRGDSAAYFCASSLDRANEKLFFGSGTQLSVL.

The chain joins TRBV29-1 to TRBJ1-3, with no clear D. This CDR3 has 13 residues. The germline gives CDR1 SQVTM, CDR2 ANQGSEA. The V end was cut by 3 bases, the J end by 0 bases, with 6 bases between. The CDR3 DNA sequence: TGCAGCGTTGAGAACAGCTCTGGAAACACCATATATTTT. Translated, it gives CSVENSSGNTIYF.

About this clone: At one end, the junction sequence differs from germline, possibly due to a read error. Written as DNA, the CDR3 is TGTGCCAGCCCACCGGACAGGGACCATGGCTACACCTTC. Protein sequence: CASPPDRDHGYTF. The J gene is TRBJ1-2, the V gene TRBV18; 8 bases match TRBD1. The CDR3 is 13 amino acids. Per the germline V gene, CDR1 is KGHSH and CDR2 is LQKENI. Looking up the rest from reference TRBV18 and TRBJ1-2 gives the full variable domain: NAGVMQNPRHLVRRRGQEARLRCSPMKGHSHVYWYRQLPEEGLKFMVYLQKENIIDESGMPKERFSAEFPKEGPSILRIQQVVRGDSAAYFCASPPDRDHGYTFGSGTRLTVV.

The rearrangement uses TRBV7-2 and TRBJ1-1; 8 bases agree with TRBD1. The CDR3 sequence is 13 residues long. V was pared by 6 bases and J by 7 bases, with 7 bases of the junction left unmatched. Germline V gives CDR1 SGHTA, CDR2 FQGNSA. CDR3 residues: CASSFQGADEAFF. CDR3 sequence (DNA): TGTGCCAGCAGTTTTCAGGGGGCTGATGAAGCTTTCTTT.

CDR3 DNA sequence: TGTGCCAGTAGTATAGATCCCCAGTCAACAGGGATGAGGCCCCAGCATTTT. Its translation is CASSIDPQSTGMRPQHF. The chain is built from TRBV19 and TRBJ1-5, with TRBD1 as a possible D gene (6 bases). This CDR3 is 17 amino acids long. Trimming cost V 0 bases and J 9 bases, with 21 bases left between them. In germline, CDR1 is LNHDA, CDR2 SQIVND (reference sequence).

This chain links TRBV18 with TRBJ2-1; a possible D gene is TRBD2 (7 bases). V was trimmed by 3 bases and J by 6 bases, leaving 15 bases between them. The CDR3 length is 15 residues. Per the germline V gene, CDR1 is KGHSH and CDR2 is LQKENI. In DNA, the CDR3 is TGTGCCAGCTCACCGCCCGGGGGGCTTGGCAATGAGCAGTTCTTC. Translation gives CASSPPGGLGNEQFF.

The V and J genes are TRBV7-2 and TRBJ1-3; 7 bases match TRBD1. CDR1 is SGHTA, CDR2 FQGNSA, per germline. The ends lost 10 bases at V and 4 bases at J; junction bases unmatched: 10. There are 14 residues in the CDR3. This CDR3 is CATRGGALGNTIYF. In DNA form, the CDR3 reads TGTGCCACCAGGGGGGGGGCGCTAGGAAACACCATATATTTT.

This clone was picked up one time. The J gene is TRBJ2-1, the V gene TRBV10-1; 7 bases are a match to TRBD1. CDR3 length equals 16 residues. Germline assignment: CDR1 WNHNN and CDR2 SYGVQD (reference sequence). The J segment lost 4 bases and the V segment lost 2 bases, leaving 8 bases of the junction unmatched. As DNA, the CDR3 is TGCGCCAGCAGTGAGGATACCGGGACAGTATACAATGAGCAGTTCTTC. Translated, it gives CASSEDTGTVYNEQFF.

V is TRBV2 and J is TRBJ2-2; 7 nucleotides match TRBD1. The CDR3 contains 16 residues. V lost 5 bases, J lost 5 bases, and 11 bases stayed unmatched. Germline V gene sequence: CDR1 SNHLY, CDR2 FYNNEI. The CDR3 here is CASSPTGLKVTGELFF. CDR3 in DNA: TGTGCCAGCAGTCCGACAGGGCTCAAGGTTACCGGGGAGCTGTTTTTT.

This CDR3 is CASRARSWDNEQFF. The CDR3 DNA reads as TGTGCCAGCAGGGCACGGAGTTGGGACAATGAGCAGTTCTTC. The chain couples TRBV27 to TRBJ2-1; D ambiguous. The germline V and J ends were trimmed by 6 bases and 5 bases, with 14 bases remaining between them. CDR3 size: 14 residues. Germline values: CDR1 MNHEY, CDR2 SMNVEV (reference sequence).

This chain links TRBV7-9 with TRBJ2-1; maybe TRBD1 (6 bases). The CDR3 runs 14 residues. CDR1 SEHNR and CDR2 FQNEAQ come from the germline V gene (reference sequence). V lost 5 bases and J lost 8, with 16 bases in between. The CDR3: CASSIAGALHEQFF. CDR3 sequence (DNA): TGTGCCAGCAGCATCGCAGGGGCCCTCCATGAGCAGTTCTTC.

The V call is TRBV14, the J call TRBJ2-5; D is possibly TRBD2 (6 bases). This CDR3 region has 16 residues. Germline CDR1 is SGHDN and CDR2 is FVKESK. V was cut by 4 bases and J by 1 base, with 16 bases left in between. The CDR3 sequence is CASSPRQLLAQETQYF. The CDR3 DNA follows: TGTGCCAGCAGCCCCCGACAACTACTAGCCCAAGAGACCCAGTACTTC.

The V gene is TRBV18, the J gene TRBJ1-1, with D hard to call. This CDR3 region has 15 residues. The V end lost 0 bases, the J end lost 4 bases, and 12 bases lay between the germline ends. Germline CDR1 reads KGHSH; CDR2 reads LQKENI. CDR3 residues: CASSPPWTIRTEAFF. CDR3 coding DNA: TGTGCCAGCTCACCACCCTGGACTATACGCACTGAAGCTTTCTTT. The full variable domain, rest sourced from reference TRBV18 and TRBJ1-1, is NAGVMQNPRHLVRRRGQEARLRCSPMKGHSHVYWYRQLPEEGLKFMVYLQKENIIDESGMPKERFSAEFPKEGPSILRIQQVVRGDSAAYFCASSPPWTIRTEAFFGQGTRLTVV.

This chain links TRBV6-1 with TRBJ1-5; weak D call: TRBD1 (6 bases). CDR1 is MNHNS and CDR2 is SASEGT in the germline V gene. The CDR3 totals 13 residues. V lost 10 bases, J lost 7 bases, and 17 bases lay in between. The CDR3 is CATQQGIEQPQHF. The CDR3 nucleotides are TGTGCCACCCAACAGGGCATCGAACAGCCCCAGCATTTT.